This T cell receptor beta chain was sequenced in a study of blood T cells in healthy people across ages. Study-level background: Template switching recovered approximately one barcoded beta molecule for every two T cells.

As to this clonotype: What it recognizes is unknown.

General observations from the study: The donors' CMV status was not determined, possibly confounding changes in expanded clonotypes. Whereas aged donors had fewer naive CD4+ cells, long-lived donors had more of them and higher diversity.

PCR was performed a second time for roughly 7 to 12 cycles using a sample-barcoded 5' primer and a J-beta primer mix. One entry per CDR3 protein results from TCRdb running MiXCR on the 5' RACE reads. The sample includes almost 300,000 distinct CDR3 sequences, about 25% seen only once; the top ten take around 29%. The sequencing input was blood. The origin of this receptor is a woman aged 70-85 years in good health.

CDR3 loop: CASSEGKGEAFF. In nucleotides, the CDR3 is TGTGCCAGCAGTGAAGGAAAGGGTGAAGCTTTCTTT. This chain links TRBV6-1 with TRBJ1-1, with D unclear. V was clipped by 1 base and J by 7 bases, with 7 bases between them. The CDR3 spans 12 residues. In germline, CDR1 is MNHNS, CDR2 SASEGT.